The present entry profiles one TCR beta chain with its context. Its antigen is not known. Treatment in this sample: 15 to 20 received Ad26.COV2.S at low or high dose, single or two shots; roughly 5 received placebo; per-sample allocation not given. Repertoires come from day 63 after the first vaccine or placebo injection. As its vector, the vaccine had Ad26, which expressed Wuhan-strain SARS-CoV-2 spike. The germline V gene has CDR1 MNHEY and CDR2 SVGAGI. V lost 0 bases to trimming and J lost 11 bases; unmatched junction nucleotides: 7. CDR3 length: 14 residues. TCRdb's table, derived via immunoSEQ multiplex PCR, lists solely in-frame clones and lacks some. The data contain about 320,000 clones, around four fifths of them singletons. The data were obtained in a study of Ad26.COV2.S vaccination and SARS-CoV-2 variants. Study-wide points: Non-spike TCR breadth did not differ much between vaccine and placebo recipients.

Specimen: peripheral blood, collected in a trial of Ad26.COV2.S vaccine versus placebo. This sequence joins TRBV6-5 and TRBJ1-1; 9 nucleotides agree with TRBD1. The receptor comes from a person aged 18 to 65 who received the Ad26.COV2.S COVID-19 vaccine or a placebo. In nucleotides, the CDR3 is TGTGCCAGCAGTTACTCGACAGGGGGGTTGAGGGCTTTCTTT. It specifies CASSYSTGGLRAFF.